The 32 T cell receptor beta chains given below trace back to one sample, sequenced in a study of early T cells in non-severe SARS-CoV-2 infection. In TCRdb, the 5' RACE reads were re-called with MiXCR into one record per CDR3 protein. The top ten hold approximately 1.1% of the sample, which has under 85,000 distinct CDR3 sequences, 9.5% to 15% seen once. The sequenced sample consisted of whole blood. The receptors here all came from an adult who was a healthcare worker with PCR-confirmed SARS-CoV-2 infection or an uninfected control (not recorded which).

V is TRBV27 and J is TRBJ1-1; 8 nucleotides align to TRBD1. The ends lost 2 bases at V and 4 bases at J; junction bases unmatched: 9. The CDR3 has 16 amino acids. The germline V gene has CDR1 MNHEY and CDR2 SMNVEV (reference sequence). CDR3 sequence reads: CASSLTAGGWGTEAFF. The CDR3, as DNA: TGTGCCAGCAGTTTAACAGCAGGGGGCTGGGGCACTGAAGCTTTCTTT.

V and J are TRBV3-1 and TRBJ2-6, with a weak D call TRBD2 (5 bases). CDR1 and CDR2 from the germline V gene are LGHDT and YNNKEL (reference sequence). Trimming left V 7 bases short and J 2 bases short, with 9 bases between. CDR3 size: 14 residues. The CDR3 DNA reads TGTGCCAGCACCGAGGAGGCTGGGGCCAACGTCCTGACTTTC. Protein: CASTEEAGANVLTF. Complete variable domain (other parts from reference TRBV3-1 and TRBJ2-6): DTAVSQTPKYLVTQMGNDKSIKCEQNLGHDTMYWYKQDSKKFLKIMFSYNNKELIINETVPNRFSPKSPDKAHLNLHINSLELGDSAVYFCASTEEAGANVLTFGAGSRLTVL.

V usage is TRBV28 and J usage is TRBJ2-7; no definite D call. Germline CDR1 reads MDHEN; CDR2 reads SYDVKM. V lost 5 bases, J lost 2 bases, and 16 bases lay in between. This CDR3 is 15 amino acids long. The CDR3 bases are TGTGCCAGCAGTGTCGGATCGGCGACCCCCTACGAGCAGTACTTC. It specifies CASSVGSATPYEQYF.

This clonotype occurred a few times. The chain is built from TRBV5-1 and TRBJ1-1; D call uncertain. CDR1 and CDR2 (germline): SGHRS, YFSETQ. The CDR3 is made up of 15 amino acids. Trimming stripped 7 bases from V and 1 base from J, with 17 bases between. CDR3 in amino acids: CASQGSSSGNTEAFF. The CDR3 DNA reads TGCGCCAGCCAAGGGAGTAGTTCGGGGAACACTGAAGCTTTCTTT. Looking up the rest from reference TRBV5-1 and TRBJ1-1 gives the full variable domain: KAGVTQTPRYLIKTRGQQVTLSCSPISGHRSVSWYQQTPGQGLQFLFEYFSETQRNKGNFPGRFSGRQFSNSRSEMNVSTLELGDSALYLCASQGSSSGNTEAFFGQGTRLTVV.

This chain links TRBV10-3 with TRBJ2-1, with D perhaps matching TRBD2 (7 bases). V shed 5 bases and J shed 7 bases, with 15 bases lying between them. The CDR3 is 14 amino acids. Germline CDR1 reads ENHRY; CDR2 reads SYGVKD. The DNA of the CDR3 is TGTGCCATCAGTCCCCGGGGGGCAAGGAATGAGCAGTTCTTC. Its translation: CAISPRGARNEQFF.

In DNA form, the CDR3 reads TGTGCCAGCAGCGGAAAAACCGGGACAGGGGGCAGCGGGAGTGCCTACGAGCAGTACTTC. Translated, it gives CASSGKTGTGGSGSAYEQYF. The chain has TRBV5-4 and TRBJ2-7, with 12 bases matching TRBD1. Germline assignment: CDR1 SGHNT and CDR2 YYREEE (reference sequence). There are 20 residues in the CDR3. V lost 4 bases, J lost 2 bases, and 19 bases stayed unmatched.

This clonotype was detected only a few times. DNA for the CDR3: TGCAGTGCTAGAGAGACAGGGGGCAACACTGAAGCTTTCTTT. This encodes CSARETGGNTEAFF. This chain connects TRBV20-1 to TRBJ1-1; 10 nucleotides match TRBD1. The V gene end was trimmed by 0 bases and the J gene end by 2 bases; junction bases not matched to a gene: 0. Germline V gene data show CDR1 as DFQATT and CDR2 as SNEGSKA (reference sequence). The CDR3 has 14 residues.

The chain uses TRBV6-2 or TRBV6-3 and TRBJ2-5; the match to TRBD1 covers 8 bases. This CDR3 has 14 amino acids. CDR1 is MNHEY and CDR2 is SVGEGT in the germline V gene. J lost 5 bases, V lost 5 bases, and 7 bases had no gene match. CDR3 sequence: CASSRQGMLETQYF. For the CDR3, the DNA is TGTGCCAGCAGTCGACAGGGGATGTTGGAGACCCAGTACTTC.

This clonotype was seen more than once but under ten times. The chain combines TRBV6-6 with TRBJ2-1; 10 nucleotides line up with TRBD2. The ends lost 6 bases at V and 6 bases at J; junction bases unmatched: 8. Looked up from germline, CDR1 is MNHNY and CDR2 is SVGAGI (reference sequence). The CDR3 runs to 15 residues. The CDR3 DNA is TGTGCCAGCAGACTACTAGCGGGAAATTTCAATGAGCAGTTCTTC. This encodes CASRLLAGNFNEQFF.

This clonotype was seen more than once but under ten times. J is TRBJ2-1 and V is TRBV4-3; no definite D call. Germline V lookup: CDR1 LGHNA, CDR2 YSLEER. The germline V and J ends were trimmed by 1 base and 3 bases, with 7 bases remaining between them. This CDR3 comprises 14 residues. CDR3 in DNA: TGCGCCAGCAGCCAAGCTACTGGCTACAATGAGCAGTTCTTC. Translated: CASSQATGYNEQFF.

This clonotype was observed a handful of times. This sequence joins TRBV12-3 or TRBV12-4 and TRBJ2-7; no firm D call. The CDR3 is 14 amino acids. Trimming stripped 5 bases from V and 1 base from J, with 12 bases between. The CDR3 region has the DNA TGTGCCAGCAGTCCCCGTCTTCAGTCCTACGAGCAGTACTTC. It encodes CASSPRLQSYEQYF.

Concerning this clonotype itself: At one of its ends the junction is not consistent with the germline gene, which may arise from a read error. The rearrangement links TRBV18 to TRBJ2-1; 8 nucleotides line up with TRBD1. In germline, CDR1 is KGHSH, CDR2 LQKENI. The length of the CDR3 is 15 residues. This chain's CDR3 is CVSSRRTGTDNEQFF. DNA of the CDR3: TGTGTCAGCTCAAGAAGGACAGGGACCGACAATGAGCAGTTCTTC.

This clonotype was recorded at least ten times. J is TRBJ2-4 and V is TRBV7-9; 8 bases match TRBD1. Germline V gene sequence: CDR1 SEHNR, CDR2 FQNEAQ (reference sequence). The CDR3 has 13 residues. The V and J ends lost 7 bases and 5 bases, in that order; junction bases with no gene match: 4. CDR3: CASTLGQENIQYF. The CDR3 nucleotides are TGTGCCAGCACCCTGGGACAGGAAAACATTCAGTACTTC.

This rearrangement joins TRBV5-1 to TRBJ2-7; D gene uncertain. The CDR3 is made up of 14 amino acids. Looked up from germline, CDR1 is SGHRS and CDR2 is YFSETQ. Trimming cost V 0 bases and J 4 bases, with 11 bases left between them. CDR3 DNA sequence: TGCGCCAGCAGCTTGGACGGAATGGGATACGAGCAGTACTTC. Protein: CASSLDGMGYEQYF.

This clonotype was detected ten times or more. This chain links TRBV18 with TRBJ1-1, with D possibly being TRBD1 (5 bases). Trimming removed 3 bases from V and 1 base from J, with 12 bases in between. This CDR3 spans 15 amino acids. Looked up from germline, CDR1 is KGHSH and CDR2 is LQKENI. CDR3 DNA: TGTGCCAGCTCACCGGTCAGCGGACAGAACACTGAAGCTTTCTTT. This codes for CASSPVSGQNTEAFF.

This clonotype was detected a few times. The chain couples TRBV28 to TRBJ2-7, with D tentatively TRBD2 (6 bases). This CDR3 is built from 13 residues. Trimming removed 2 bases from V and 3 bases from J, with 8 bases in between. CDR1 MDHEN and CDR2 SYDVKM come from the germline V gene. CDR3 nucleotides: TGTGCCAGCAGTTTACGGGAGCTCTACGAGCAGTACTTC. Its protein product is CASSLRELYEQYF.

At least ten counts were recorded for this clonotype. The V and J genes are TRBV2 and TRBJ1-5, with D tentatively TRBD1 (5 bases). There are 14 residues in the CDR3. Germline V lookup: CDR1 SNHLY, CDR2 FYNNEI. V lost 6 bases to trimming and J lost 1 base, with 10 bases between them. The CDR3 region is CASRPGLSNQPQHF. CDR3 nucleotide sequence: TGTGCCAGCAGACCGGGACTCAGCAATCAGCCCCAGCATTTT. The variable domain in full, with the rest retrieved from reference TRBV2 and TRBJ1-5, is EPEVTQTPSHQVTQMGQEVILRCVPISNHLYFYWYRQILGQKVEFLVSFYNNEISEKSEIFDDQFSVERPDGSNFTLKIRSTKLEDSAMYFCASRPGLSNQPQHFGDGTRLSIL.

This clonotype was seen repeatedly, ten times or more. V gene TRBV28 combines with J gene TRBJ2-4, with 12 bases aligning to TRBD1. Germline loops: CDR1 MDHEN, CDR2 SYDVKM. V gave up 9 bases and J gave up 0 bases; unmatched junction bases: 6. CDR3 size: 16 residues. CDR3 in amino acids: CASWDRGREAKNIQYF. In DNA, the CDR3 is TGTGCCAGTTGGGACAGGGGGCGTGAAGCCAAAAACATTCAGTACTTC.

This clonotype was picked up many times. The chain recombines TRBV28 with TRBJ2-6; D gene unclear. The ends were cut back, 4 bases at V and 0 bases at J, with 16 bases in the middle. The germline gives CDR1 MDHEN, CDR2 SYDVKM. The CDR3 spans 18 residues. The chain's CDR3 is CASSSGLPLPSGANVLTF. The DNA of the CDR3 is TGTGCCAGCAGTTCCGGCTTACCTTTACCCTCTGGGGCCAACGTCCTGACTTTC.

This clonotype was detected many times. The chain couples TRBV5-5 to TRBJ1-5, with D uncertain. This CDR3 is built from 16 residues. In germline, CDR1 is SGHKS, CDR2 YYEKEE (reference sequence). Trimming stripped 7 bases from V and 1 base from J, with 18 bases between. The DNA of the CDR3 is TGTGCCAGCTCGACTGGTCCGATGGGGAGCAATCAGCCCCAGCATTTT. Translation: CASSTGPMGSNQPQHF.

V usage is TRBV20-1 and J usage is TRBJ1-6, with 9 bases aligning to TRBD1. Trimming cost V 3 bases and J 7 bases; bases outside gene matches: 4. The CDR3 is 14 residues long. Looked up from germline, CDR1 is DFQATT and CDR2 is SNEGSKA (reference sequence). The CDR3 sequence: CSASTGGLNSPLHF. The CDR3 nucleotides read TGCAGTGCTAGTACAGGGGGCTTAAATTCACCCCTCCACTTT.

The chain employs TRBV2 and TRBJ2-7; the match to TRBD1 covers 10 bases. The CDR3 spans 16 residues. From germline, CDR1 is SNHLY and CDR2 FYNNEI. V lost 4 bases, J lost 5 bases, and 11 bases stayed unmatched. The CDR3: CASSGTRQGAQNEQYF. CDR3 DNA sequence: TGTGCCAGCAGTGGGACCCGACAGGGGGCGCAGAACGAGCAGTACTTC. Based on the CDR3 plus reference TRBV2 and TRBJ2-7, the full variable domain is EPEVTQTPSHQVTQMGQEVILRCVPISNHLYFYWYRQILGQKVEFLVSFYNNEISEKSEIFDDQFSVERPDGSNFTLKIRSTKLEDSAMYFCASSGTRQGAQNEQYFGPGTRLTVT.

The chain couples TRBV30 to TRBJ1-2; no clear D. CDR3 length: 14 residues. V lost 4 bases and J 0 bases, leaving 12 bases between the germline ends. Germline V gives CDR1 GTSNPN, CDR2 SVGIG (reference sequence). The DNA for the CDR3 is TGTGCCTGGAATAGAGCCTTGGCTAACTATGGCTACACCTTC. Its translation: CAWNRALANYGYTF.

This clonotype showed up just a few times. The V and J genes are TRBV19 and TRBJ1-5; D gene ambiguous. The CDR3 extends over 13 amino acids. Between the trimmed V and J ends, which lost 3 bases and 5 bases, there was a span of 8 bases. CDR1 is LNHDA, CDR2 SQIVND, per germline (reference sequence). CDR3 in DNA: TGTGCCAGTAGTATGGGCATCGATCAGCCCCAGCATTTT. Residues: CASSMGIDQPQHF.

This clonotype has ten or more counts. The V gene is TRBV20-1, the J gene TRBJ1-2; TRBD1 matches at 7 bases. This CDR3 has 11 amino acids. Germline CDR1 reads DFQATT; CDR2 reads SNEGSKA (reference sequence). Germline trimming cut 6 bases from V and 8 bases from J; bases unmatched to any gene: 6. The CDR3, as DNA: TGCAGTGCCGCAGGGGGGAAAGGCTACACCTTC. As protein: CSAAGGKGYTF.

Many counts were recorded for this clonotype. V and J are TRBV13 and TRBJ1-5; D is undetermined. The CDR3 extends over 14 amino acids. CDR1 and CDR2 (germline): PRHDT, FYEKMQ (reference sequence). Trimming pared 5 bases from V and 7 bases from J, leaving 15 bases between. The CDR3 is CASSHGRGPQPQHF. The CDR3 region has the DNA TGTGCCAGCAGCCACGGTCGTGGGCCCCAGCCCCAGCATTTT.

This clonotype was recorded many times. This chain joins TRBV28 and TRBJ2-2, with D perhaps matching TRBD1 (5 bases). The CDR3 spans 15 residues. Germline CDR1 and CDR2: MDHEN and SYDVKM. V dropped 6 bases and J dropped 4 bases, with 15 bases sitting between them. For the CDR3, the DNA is TGTGCCAGCAGCCCCATTGACAGCCTCACCGGGGAGCTGTTTTTT. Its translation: CASSPIDSLTGELFF.

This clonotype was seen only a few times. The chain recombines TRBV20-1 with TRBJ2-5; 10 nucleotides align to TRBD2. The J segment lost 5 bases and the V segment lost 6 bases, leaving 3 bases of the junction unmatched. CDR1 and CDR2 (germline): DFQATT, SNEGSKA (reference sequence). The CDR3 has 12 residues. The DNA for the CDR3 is TGCAGTGCCTCTAGCGGGGGTGAGACCCAGTACTTC. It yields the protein CSASSGGETQYF.

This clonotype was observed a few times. CDR3: CASRPGQGFYEQYF. The CDR3 DNA reads TGTGCCAGCAGACCGGGACAGGGATTCTACGAGCAGTACTTC. This chain connects TRBV6-2 or TRBV6-3 to TRBJ2-7; 9 bases fit TRBD1. Germline-derived CDR1 and CDR2 are MNHEY and SVGEGT. The CDR3 runs to 14 residues. J was trimmed by 3 bases and V by 6 bases; bases with no gene match: 6.

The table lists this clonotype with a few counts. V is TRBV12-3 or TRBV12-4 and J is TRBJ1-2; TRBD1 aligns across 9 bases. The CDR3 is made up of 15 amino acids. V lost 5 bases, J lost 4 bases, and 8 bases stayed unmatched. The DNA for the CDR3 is TGTGCCAGCAGTCCACCGGGACAGGGCACCTATGGCTACACCTTC. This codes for CASSPPGQGTYGYTF.

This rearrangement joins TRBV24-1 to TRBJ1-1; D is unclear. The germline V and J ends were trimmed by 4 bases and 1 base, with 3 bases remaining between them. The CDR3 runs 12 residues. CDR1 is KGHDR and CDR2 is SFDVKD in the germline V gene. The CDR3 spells CATSEGNTEAFF. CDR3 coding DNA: TGTGCCACCAGTGAGGGGAACACTGAAGCTTTCTTT.

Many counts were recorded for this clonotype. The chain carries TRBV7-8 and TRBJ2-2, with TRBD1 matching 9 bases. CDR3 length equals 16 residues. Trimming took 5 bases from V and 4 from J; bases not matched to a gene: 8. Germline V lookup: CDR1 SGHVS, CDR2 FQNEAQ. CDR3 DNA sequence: TGTGCCAGCAGCGGCTCCGGGACAGGGATCACCGGGGAGCTGTTTTTT. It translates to CASSGSGTGITGELFF.